Below are 27 T cell receptor beta chains sequenced from a single sample in a study of molecular identifiers for immune sequencing clone quantification. Using its own MiXCR run on the PCR reads, TCRdb lists one record per CDR3 protein. The data show some 580,000 distinct CDR3 sequences, with over 25% seen just once and approximately 0.75% held by the top ten. The sequenced sample consisted of naive CD8+ T cells from blood, with Jurkat cell RNA spiked in. Subset described: FACS-sorted CD8+CD4-CCR7+CD45RA+ naive T cells. Receptor source: a human donor in good health. Some libraries in this study had Jurkat cell RNA spiked in.

Concerning this clonotype itself: This may come from a read error, since a much larger clone is one base off. The chain couples TRBV5-6 to TRBJ2-7, with D possibly being TRBD1 or TRBD2 (6 bases each). The CDR3 runs 14 residues. In germline, CDR1 is SGHDT, CDR2 YYEEEE. V was shortened by 3 bases and J by 7 bases, with 17 bases between the two germline ends. The CDR3 protein is CASSWGLGAGEQYF. The CDR3 DNA is TGTGCCAGCAGCTGGGGACTGGGGGCGGGAGAGCAGTACTTC.

This clonotype has just one count. Just one base apart from a much larger clone, this may be a read error. The J gene is TRBJ2-7, the V gene TRBV28; a possible D gene is TRBD2 (5 bases). V shed 5 bases and J shed 4 bases, with 18 bases lying between them. CDR3 size: 15 residues. Germline V gene lookup returns CDR1 MDHEN and CDR2 SYDVKM. CDR3 nucleotides: TGTGCCAGCAGTCCACAACGGGGTTTTGGATACGAGCAGTACTTC. This translates into CASSPQRGFGYEQYF.

This clonotype has a handful of counts. The chain uses TRBV29-1 and TRBJ2-5; no clear D gene. The germline V gene has CDR1 SQVTM and CDR2 ANQGSEA. The V end lost 3 bases, the J end lost 4 bases, and 15 bases lay between the germline ends. The CDR3 loop spans 14 amino acids. CDR3 in amino acids: CSVDAGTVGETQYF. The CDR3 DNA sequence: TGCAGCGTTGATGCAGGTACCGTGGGAGAGACCCAGTACTTC.

Details on this clonotype: One end of the junction fails to match germline, which may point to a read error. The rearrangement uses TRBV4-1 and TRBJ2-5; unclear D gene. The CDR3 has 17 residues. Germline CDR1 and CDR2: MGHRA and YSYEKL. The CDR3: CASSPPRGTGTQATQYF. DNA for the CDR3: TGCGCCAGCAGCCCCCCCCGAGGAACCGGCACCCAAGCGACCCAGTACTTC.

This clonotype was observed at least ten times. The V gene is TRBV4-3, the J gene TRBJ2-3; D is possibly TRBD2 (5 bases). Germline V lookup: CDR1 LGHNA, CDR2 YSLEER. The CDR3 is 14 residues long. V lost 0 bases, J lost 2 bases, and 6 bases lay in between. The CDR3 reads CASSQDSDTDTQYF. CDR3 DNA: TGCGCCAGCAGCCAAGATAGCGACACAGATACGCAGTATTTT.

V gene TRBV27 combines with J gene TRBJ2-4; the match to TRBD1 covers 9 bases. The trim removed 6 bases at V and 3 bases at J, leaving 9 bases unmatched. The germline gives CDR1 MNHEY, CDR2 SMNVEV (reference sequence). The CDR3 has 16 amino acids. For the CDR3, the DNA is TGTGCCAGCAGGAGACTGACAGGGGGAGGCAAAAACATTCAGTACTTC. Its protein product is CASRRLTGGGKNIQYF.

A remark on this clonotype: Since a much larger clone is just one base distant, this may be a read error. The rearrangement uses TRBV2 and TRBJ2-3; possibly TRBD1 for D (5 bases). The DNA end is a closer match to TRBJ1-5, so the J assignment may be wrong. CDR3 length: 17 residues. From germline, CDR1 is SNHLY and CDR2 FYNNEI. The CDR3 nucleotides are TGTGCCAGCAGCCACAACCCGGGACTACCAAGCACAGATACGCAGCATTTT. It specifies CASSHNPGLPSTDTQHF.

This clonotype was counted between two and nine times. J is TRBJ1-6 and V is TRBV10-3; TRBD1 is a possible D gene (5 bases). Trimming stripped 2 bases from V and 0 bases from J, with 8 bases between. CDR1 ENHRY and CDR2 SYGVKD come from the germline V gene. CDR3 size: 16 residues. This chain's CDR3 is CAISEEGSSYNSPLHF. The CDR3 DNA follows: TGTGCCATCAGTGAGGAGGGGAGCTCCTATAATTCACCCCTCCACTTT.

This clonotype was counted at least ten times. The rearrangement joins TRBV2 to TRBJ1-1, with D perhaps matching TRBD1 (5 bases). The V and J ends lost 8 bases and 6 bases respectively, with 7 bases between them. Looked up from germline, CDR1 is SNHLY and CDR2 is FYNNEI. The CDR3 has 10 residues. The CDR3 reads CASAGAEAFF. As DNA, the CDR3 is TGTGCCAGCGCGGGGGCTGAAGCTTTCTTT.

V usage is TRBV25-1 and J usage is TRBJ2-5; D is unclear. The CDR3 length is 14 residues. Trimming pared 2 bases from V and 6 bases from J, leaving 13 bases between. Germline CDR1 MGHDK, CDR2 SYGVNS. CDR3 sequence reads: CASSEHSHRKTQYF. CDR3 DNA: TGTGCCAGCAGTGAACACAGCCATAGGAAGACCCAGTACTTC. Full variable domain (remainder filled in from reference TRBV25-1 and TRBJ2-5): EADIYQTPRYLVIGTGKKITLECSQTMGHDKMYWYQQDPGMELHLIHYSYGVNSTEKGDLSSESTVSRIRTEHFPLTLESARPSHTSQYLCASSEHSHRKTQYFGPGTRLLVL.

Concerning this clonotype itself: A much larger clonotype is one base distant, so this may be a read error. The gene calls are TRBV4-1 and TRBJ2-5, with D perhaps matching TRBD2 (5 bases). Germline CDR1 and CDR2: MGHRA and YSYEKL. This CDR3 is 14 amino acids long. The CDR3 DNA is TGCGCCAGCAGCCAAGATTCACTAGAAGAGAACCAGTACTTC. Encoded protein: CASSQDSLEENQYF.

For this clonotype: No conserved phenylalanine or tryptophan ends this CDR3, so it is likely a read error. The chain couples TRBV15 to TRBJ2-2, with unresolved D. The germline V gene encodes CDR1 LNHNV and CDR2 YYDKDF (reference sequence). Trimming shortened V by 0 bases and J by 6 bases, and 8 bases separated the two germline ends. The CDR3 consists of 14 residues. The CDR3 nucleotides read TGTGCCACCAGCAGAGATCTAGGTTCCGGGGAGCTGTTTTCT. Translating gives CATSRDLGSGELFS.

This clonotype has more than one count but fewer than ten. The chain combines TRBV4-3 with TRBJ1-1; possibly TRBD1 for D (5 bases). The germline V gene has CDR1 LGHNA and CDR2 YSLEER. This CDR3 comprises 15 residues. V gave up 0 bases and J gave up 1 base, with 9 bases separating them. The DNA of the CDR3 is TGCGCCAGCAGCCAAGATTGGGGACCGAACACTGAAGCTTTCTTT. Translating gives CASSQDWGPNTEAFF.

Comment on this clonotype: With a much larger clone just one base away, this may be a read error. This rearrangement joins TRBV6-5 to TRBJ2-7; 14 bases line up with TRBD2. The CDR3 length is 16 residues. Per the germline V gene, CDR1 is MNHEY and CDR2 is SVGAGI. The ends lost 0 bases at V and 6 bases at J; junction bases unmatched: 4. The CDR3 region has the DNA TGTGCCAGCAGTTACTCCGGACTAGCGGGGGGACCCGAGCAGTACTTC. Protein sequence: CASSYSGLAGGPEQYF.

As regards this clonotype: A much larger clone differs from this one at a single base, so this may be a read error. It is likely a read error, because the conserved phenylalanine at the end of the CDR3 is missing. V gene TRBV29-1 combines with J gene TRBJ1-2, with D unresolved. CDR3 length equals 15 residues. V gave up 4 bases and J gave up 4 bases, with 19 bases separating them. Looked up from germline, CDR1 is SQVTM and CDR2 is ANQGSEA. As DNA, the CDR3 is TGCAGCGTTGCCGACCGGAGGTTGGAGGGCTATGGCTACACCTTA. Translated, it gives CSVADRRLEGYGYTL.

The chain recombines TRBV6-2 or TRBV6-3 with TRBJ2-7; no clear D gene. This CDR3 comprises 14 residues. The germline V gene has CDR1 MNHEY and CDR2 SVGEGT. Trimming cost V 2 bases and J 5 bases, with 13 bases left between them. CDR3: CASSYNVGFHEQYF. The CDR3 bases are TGTGCCAGCAGTTACAACGTCGGGTTTCACGAGCAGTACTTC.

This clonotype was counted at least ten times. This rearrangement joins TRBV7-9 to TRBJ1-6; no clear D. This CDR3 has 19 residues. The germline V gene has CDR1 SEHNR and CDR2 FQNEAQ (reference sequence). Trimming left V 5 bases short and J 0 bases short, with 20 bases between. CDR3 region: CASSHTEKRTSSYNSPLHF. The CDR3 nucleotides read TGTGCCAGCAGCCATACAGAGAAGAGAACGAGCTCCTATAATTCACCCCTCCACTTT.

This clonotype came up a few times. The rearrangement uses TRBV4-3 and TRBJ2-7; TRBD2 matches 8 bases. With V trimmed by 1 base and J by 5 bases, 7 bases remained unmatched. Per the germline V gene, CDR1 is LGHNA and CDR2 is YSLEER. The CDR3 is 15 amino acids. CDR3 sequence reads: CASSQAGAGANEQYF. CDR3 in DNA: TGCGCCAGCAGCCAAGCGGGAGCGGGAGCCAACGAGCAGTACTTC.

As to this clonotype: A much larger clone lies one base from this, so it may be a read error. The gene calls are TRBV6-1 and TRBJ1-5; D may be TRBD1 (6 bases). This CDR3 is built from 14 residues. Germline V gene lookup returns CDR1 MNHNS and CDR2 SASEGT. The chain's CDR3 is CASWGQGFGQPRHF. CDR3 DNA sequence: TGTGCCAGTTGGGGCCAGGGGTTCGGGCAGCCCCGGCATTTT.

As for this clonotype: A clone one base away is much larger, so this may be a read error. This chain links TRBV5-1 with TRBJ2-1; 7 bases align to TRBD2. CDR1 SGHRS and CDR2 YFSETQ come from the germline V gene. CDR3 length: 16 residues. The CDR3 loop is CASSLYERGTYDEQFF. In DNA form, the CDR3 reads TGCGCCAGCAGCTTGTACGAGCGGGGAACCTACGATGAGCAGTTCTTC.

The chain has TRBV18 and TRBJ2-1; maybe TRBD2 (7 bases). CDR1 and CDR2 from the germline V gene are KGHSH and LQKENI. V dropped 6 bases and J dropped 4 bases, with 16 bases sitting between them. CDR3 length equals 15 residues. The CDR3 region has the DNA TGTGCCAGCTCCGGGGGGCAGGGCCAATACAATGAGCAGTTCTTC. It encodes CASSGGQGQYNEQFF.

This clonotype was seen a few times. The V gene is TRBV20-1, the J gene TRBJ2-7; D is possibly TRBD1 or TRBD2 (5 bases each). CDR3 length equals 17 residues. The V gene's germline CDR1 is DFQATT and CDR2 SNEGSKA (reference sequence). V gave up 0 bases and J gave up 7 bases, with 25 bases separating them. The CDR3 sequence is CSARDLVRGTVWGEQYF. The CDR3 bases are TGCAGTGCTAGAGATCTAGTGAGGGGAACTGTCTGGGGTGAGCAGTACTTC.

This clonotype was recorded a few times. The V gene is TRBV27, the J gene TRBJ2-3, with TRBD1 identical over 9 bases. The CDR3 runs to 19 residues. V was clipped by 5 bases and J by 0 bases; unmatched bases: 15. Looked up from germline, CDR1 is MNHEY and CDR2 is SMNVEV (reference sequence). The CDR3 reads CASSVIRDRVMRSTDTQYF. The CDR3 nucleotides read TGTGCCAGCAGTGTAATACGGGACAGGGTAATGCGGAGCACAGATACGCAGTATTTT.

About this clonotype: This could be a read error, since a much larger clone is one nucleotide away. This sequence joins TRBV27 and TRBJ1-5, with D unclear. Germline V gene data show CDR1 as MNHEY and CDR2 as SMNVEV (reference sequence). V was trimmed by 11 bases and J by 1 base, leaving 12 bases between them. The CDR3 spans 13 residues. CDR3 amino acids: CAASSASNQPQHF. The CDR3 nucleotides are TGTGCCGCCTCCTCGGCCAGCAATCAGCCCCAGCATTTT.

Of note for this clonotype: Compared with germline, one end of the junction differs, possibly owing to a read error. The chain joins TRBV30 to TRBJ2-3; 7 bases agree with TRBD1. The CDR3 has 13 amino acids. Per germline, CDR1 GTSNPN and CDR2 SVGIG (reference sequence). The CDR3 is CAWSSTGADTRYF. CDR3 coding DNA: TGTGCCTGGAGTTCCACAGGGGCAGATACGCGGTATTTT. Full variable domain (outside the CDR3, taken from reference TRBV30 and TRBJ2-3): SQTIHQWPATLVQPVGSPLSLECTVEGTSNPNLYWYRQAAGRGLQLLFYSVGIGQISSEVPQNLSASRPQDRQFILSSKKLLLSDSGFYLCAWSSTGADTRYFGPGTRLTVL.

With respect to this clonotype: A much larger clone sits a single nucleotide away, making a read error possible. This CDR3 fails to terminate in the conserved phenylalanine or tryptophan, so it likely reflects a read error. This chain connects TRBV28 to TRBJ1-2; D gene unclear. With 5 bases removed from V and 3 bases from J, the gap between germline ends came to 7 bases. The CDR3 contains 12 residues. CDR1 is MDHEN and CDR2 is SYDVKM in the germline V gene. The CDR3 sequence is CASSPTYYGYTI. DNA for the CDR3: TGTGCCAGCAGTCCAACGTACTATGGCTACACCATC.

This clonotype was recorded only once. The chain couples TRBV12-3 or TRBV12-4 to TRBJ1-1, with D maybe TRBD1 (5 bases). The CDR3 has 14 amino acids. With 1 base removed from V and 11 bases from J, the gap between germline ends came to 17 bases. CDR3 nucleotide sequence: TGTGCCAGCAGTTTAGGACAGTGTGCTGAGGAGGCTTTCTTT. Its translation: CASSLGQCAEEAFF.